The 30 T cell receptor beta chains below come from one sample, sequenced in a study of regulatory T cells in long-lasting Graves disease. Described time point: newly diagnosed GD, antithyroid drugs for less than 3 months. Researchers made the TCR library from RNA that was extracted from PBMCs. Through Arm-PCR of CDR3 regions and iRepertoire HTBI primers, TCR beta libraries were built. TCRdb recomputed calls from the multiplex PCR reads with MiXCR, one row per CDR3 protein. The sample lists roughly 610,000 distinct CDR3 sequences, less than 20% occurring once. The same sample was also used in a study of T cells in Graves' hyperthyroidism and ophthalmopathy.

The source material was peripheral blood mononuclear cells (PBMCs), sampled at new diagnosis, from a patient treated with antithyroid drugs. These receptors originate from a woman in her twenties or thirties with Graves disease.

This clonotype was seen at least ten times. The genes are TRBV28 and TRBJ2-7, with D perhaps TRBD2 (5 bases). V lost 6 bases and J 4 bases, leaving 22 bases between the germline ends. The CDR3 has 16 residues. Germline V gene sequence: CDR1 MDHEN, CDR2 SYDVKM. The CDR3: CASRSPPGRKSYEQYF. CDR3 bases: TGTGCCAGCAGGTCTCCCCCTGGGAGAAAGAGTTACGAGCAGTACTTC.

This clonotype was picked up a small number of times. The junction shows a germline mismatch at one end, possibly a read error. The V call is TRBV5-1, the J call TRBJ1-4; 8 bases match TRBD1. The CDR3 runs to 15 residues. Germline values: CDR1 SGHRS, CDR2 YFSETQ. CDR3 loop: CASSLGGRGREKLFF. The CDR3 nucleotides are TGTGCCAGCAGCTTAGGCGGCAGGGGGCGTGAAAAACTGTTTTTT.

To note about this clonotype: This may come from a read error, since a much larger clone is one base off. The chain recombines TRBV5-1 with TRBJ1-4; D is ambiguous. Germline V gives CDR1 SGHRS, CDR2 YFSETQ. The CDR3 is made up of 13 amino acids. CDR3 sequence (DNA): TGCGCCAGAAGCTTGGACCCGCCAGGCTTTCTGTTTTTT. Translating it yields CARSLDPPGFLFF.

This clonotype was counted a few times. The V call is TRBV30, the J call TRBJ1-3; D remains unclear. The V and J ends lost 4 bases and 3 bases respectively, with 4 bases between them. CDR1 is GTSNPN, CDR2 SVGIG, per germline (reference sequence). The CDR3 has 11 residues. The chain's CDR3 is CAWINGNTIYF. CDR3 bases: TGTGCCTGGATAAATGGAAACACCATATATTTT.

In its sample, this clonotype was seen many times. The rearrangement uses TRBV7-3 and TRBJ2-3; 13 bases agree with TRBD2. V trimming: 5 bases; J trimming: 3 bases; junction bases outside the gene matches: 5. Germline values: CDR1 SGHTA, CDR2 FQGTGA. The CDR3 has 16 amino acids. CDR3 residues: CASSPRLAGGTDTQYF. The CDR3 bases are TGTGCCAGCAGCCCTAGACTAGCGGGAGGTACAGATACGCAGTATTTT.

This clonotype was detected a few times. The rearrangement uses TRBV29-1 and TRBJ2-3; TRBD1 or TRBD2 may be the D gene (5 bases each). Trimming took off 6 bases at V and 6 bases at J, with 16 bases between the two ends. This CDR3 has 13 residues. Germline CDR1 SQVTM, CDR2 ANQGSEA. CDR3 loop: CSVRGRVFDTQYF. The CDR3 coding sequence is TGCAGCGTCCGGGGCAGGGTTTTTGATACGCAGTATTTT.

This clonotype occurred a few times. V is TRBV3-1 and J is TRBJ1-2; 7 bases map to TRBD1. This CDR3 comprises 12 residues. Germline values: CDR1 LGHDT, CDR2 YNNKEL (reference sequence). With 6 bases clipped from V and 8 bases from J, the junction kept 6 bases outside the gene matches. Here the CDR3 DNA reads TGTGCCAGCAGTCACAGGGGTCAAGGCTACACCTTC. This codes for CASSHRGQGYTF.

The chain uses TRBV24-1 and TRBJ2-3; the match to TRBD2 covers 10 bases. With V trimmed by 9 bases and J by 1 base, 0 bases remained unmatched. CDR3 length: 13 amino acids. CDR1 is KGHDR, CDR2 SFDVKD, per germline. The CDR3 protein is CATGTSGTDTQYF. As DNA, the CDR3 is TGTGCCACCGGGACTAGCGGCACAGATACGCAGTATTTT.

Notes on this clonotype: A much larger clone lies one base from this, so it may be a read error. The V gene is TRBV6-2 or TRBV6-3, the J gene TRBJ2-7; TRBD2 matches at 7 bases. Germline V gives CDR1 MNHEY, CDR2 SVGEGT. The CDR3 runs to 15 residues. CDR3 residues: CANSYLVAGSYEQYF. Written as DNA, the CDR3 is TGTGCCAACAGTTATCTCGTAGCGGGCTCCTACGAGCAGTACTTC.

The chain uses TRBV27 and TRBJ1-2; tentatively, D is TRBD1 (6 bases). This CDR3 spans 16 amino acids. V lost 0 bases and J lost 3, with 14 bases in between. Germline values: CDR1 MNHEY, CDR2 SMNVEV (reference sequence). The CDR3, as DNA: TGTGCCAGCAGTTTATCATCCCCCGGGACATACTATGGCTACACCTTC. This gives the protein CASSLSSPGTYYGYTF.

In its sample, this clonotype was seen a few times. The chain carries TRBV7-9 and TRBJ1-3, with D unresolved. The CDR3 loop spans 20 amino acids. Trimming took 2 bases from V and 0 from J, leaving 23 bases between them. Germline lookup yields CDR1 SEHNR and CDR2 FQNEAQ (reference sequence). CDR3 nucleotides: TGTGCCAGCAGCTTAAATTGGGCTGGCGGACGGGGAAGCTCTGGAAACACCATATATTTT. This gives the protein CASSLNWAGGRGSSGNTIYF.

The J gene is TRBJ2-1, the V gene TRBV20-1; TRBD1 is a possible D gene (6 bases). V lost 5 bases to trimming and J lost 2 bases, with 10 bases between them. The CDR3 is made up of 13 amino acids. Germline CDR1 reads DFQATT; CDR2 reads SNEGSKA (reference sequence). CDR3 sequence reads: CSALDSPYNEQFF. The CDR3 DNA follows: TGCAGTGCTTTGGACAGTCCCTACAATGAGCAGTTCTTC.

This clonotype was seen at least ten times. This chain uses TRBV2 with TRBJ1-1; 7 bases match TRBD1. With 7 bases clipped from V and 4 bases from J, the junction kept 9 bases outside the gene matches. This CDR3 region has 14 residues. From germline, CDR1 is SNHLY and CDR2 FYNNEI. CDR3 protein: CASTRIGGSTEAFF. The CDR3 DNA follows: TGTGCCAGCACGAGGATAGGGGGCTCCACTGAAGCTTTCTTT.

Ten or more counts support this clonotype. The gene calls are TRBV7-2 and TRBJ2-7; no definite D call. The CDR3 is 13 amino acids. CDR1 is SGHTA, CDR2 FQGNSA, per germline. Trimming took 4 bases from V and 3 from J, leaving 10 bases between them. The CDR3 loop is CASSSVRYYEQYF. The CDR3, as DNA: TGTGCCAGCAGCTCCGTCCGCTACTACGAGCAGTACTTC.

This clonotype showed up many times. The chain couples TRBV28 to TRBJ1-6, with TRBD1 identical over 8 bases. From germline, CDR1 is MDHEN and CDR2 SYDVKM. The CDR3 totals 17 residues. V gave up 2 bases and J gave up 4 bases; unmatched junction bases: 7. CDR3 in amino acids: CASSLQGATSYNSPLHF. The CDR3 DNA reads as TGTGCCAGCAGTTTACAGGGGGCGACGTCATATAATTCACCCCTCCACTTT.

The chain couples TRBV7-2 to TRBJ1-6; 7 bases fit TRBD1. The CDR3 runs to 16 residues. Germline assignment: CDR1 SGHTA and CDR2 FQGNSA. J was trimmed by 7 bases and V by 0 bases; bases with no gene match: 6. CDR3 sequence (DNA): TGTGCCAGCAGCTTAGCCGGGACAGAACCAAATTCACCCCTCCACTTT. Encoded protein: CASSLAGTEPNSPLHF. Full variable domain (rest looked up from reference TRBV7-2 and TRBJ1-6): GAGVSQSPSNKVTEKGKDVELRCDPISGHTALYWYRQSLGQGLEFLIYFQGNSAPDKSGLPSDRFSAERTGGSVSTLTIQRTQQEDSAVYLCASSLAGTEPNSPLHFGNGTRLTVT.

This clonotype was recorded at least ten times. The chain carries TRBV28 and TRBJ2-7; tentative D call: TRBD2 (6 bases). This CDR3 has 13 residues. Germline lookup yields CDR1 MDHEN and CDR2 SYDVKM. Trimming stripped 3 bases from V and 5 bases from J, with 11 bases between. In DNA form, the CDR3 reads TGTGCCAGCAGTTTCTCCGGGGAGGACGAGCAGTACTTC. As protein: CASSFSGEDEQYF.

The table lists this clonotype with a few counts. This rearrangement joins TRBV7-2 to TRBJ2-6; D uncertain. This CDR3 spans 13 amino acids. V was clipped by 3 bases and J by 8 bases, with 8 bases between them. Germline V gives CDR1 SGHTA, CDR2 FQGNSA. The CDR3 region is CASSFLGTNVLTF. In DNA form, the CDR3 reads TGTGCCAGCAGCTTTCTGGGGACCAACGTCCTGACTTTC.

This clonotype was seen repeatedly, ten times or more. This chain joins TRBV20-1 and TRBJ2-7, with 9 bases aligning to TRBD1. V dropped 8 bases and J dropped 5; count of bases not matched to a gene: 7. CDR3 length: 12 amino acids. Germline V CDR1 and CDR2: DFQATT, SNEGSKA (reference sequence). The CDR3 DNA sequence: TGCAGTATTCGGGACAGGGTCGACGAGCAGTACTTC. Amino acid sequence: CSIRDRVDEQYF.

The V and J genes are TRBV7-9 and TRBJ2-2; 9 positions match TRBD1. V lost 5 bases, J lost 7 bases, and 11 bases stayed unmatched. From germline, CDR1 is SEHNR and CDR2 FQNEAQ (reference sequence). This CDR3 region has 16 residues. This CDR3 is CASSQFTGGRGGELFF. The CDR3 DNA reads TGTGCCAGCAGCCAATTTACAGGGGGCCGTGGCGGGGAGCTGTTTTTT.

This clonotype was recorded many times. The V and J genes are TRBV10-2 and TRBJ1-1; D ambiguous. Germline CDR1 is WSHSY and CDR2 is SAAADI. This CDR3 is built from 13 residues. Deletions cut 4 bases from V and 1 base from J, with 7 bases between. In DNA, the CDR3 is TGCGCCAGCAGTGCAATGCGGAACACTGAAGCTTTCTTT. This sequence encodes CASSAMRNTEAFF.

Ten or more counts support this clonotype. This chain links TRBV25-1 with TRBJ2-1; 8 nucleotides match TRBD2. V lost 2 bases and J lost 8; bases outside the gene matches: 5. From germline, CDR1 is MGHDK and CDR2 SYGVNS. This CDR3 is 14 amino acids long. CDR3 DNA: TGTGCCAGCAGTGAAAGCGGGAGTGTCGATGAGCAGTTCTTC. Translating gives CASSESGSVDEQFF.

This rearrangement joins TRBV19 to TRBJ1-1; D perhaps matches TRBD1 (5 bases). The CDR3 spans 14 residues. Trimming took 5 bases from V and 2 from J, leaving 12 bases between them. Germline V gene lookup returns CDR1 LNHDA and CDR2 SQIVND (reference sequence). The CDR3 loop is CASSPHRGNTEAFF. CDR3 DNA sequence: TGTGCCAGTAGTCCCCATAGGGGAAACACTGAAGCTTTCTTT. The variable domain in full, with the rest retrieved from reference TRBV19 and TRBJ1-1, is DGGITQSPKYLFRKEGQNVTLSCEQNLNHDAMYWYRQDPGQGLRLIYYSQIVNDFQKGDIAEGYSVSREKKESFPLTVTSAQKNPTAFYLCASSPHRGNTEAFFGQGTRLTVV.

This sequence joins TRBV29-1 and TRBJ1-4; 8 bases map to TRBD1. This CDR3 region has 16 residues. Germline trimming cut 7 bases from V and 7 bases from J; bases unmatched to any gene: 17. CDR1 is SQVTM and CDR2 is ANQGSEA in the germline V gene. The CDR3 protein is CSALTGVGLAGEKLFF. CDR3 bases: TGCAGCGCCCTGACAGGGGTAGGCTTAGCCGGTGAAAAACTGTTTTTT.

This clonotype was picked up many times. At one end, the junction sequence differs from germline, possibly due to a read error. Here the CDR3 reads CATSPGSFGKNIQYF. In DNA, the CDR3 is TGTGCCACCAGTCCAGGGTCCTTTGGCAAAAACATTCAGTACTTC. This chain uses TRBV2 with TRBJ2-4, with D tentatively TRBD1 (5 bases). This CDR3 has 15 amino acids. CDR1 and CDR2 from the germline V gene are SNHLY and FYNNEI.

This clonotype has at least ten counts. CDR3 amino acids: CSARDQSKGTGELFF. The CDR3 nucleotides are TGCAGTGCTAGGGACCAATCAAAGGGCACCGGGGAGCTGTTTTTT. The V gene is TRBV20-1, the J gene TRBJ2-2; unclear D gene. CDR3 size: 15 residues. With 3 bases removed from V and 4 bases from J, the gap between germline ends came to 15 bases. CDR1 is DFQATT, CDR2 SNEGSKA, per germline (reference sequence).

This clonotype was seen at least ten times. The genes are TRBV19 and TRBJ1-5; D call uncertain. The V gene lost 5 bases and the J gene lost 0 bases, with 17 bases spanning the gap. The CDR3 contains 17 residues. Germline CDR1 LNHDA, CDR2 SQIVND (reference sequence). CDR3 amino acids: CASSSRAKDFSNQPQHF. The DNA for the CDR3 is TGTGCCAGTAGTTCCCGGGCCAAGGATTTTAGCAATCAGCCCCAGCATTTT.

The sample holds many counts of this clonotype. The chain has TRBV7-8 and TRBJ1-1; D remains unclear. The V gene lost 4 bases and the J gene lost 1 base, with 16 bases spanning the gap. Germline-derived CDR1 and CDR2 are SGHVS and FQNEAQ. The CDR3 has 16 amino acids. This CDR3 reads CASSWSGRQTNTEAFF. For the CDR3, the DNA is TGTGCCAGCAGCTGGAGCGGTAGACAAACGAACACTGAAGCTTTCTTT.

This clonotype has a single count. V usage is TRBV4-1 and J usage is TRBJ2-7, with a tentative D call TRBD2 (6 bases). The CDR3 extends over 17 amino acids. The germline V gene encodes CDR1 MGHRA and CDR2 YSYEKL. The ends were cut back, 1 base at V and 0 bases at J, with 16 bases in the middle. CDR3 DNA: TGCGCCAGCAGCCAAGCTTCTGGCGGGAAGAGCTCCTACGAGCAGTACTTC. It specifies CASSQASGGKSSYEQYF.

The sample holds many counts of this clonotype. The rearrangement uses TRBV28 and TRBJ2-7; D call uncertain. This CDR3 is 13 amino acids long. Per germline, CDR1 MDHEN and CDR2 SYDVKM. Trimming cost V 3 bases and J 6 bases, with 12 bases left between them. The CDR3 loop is CASSLHYNIEQYF. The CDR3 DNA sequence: TGTGCCAGCAGTTTGCACTACAATATCGAGCAGTACTTC.